This T cell receptor beta chain was recorded in a study of PD-1 blockade in classical Hodgkin lymphoma. Study information: Once every 2 weeks, patients received intravenous nivolumab at 3 mg/kg. The study's findings and limits: By C4D1, CD4+ diversity increased significantly, especially in complete responders. For complete responders, baseline diversity was comparable to that of newly diagnosed patients.

This table comes from immunoSEQ multiplex PCR, and its TCRdb copy is limited to in-frame clones, with some not included. The sample shows about 96,000 clones, 90% to 95% of them seen only once. Concerning this clone itself: The antigen remains unidentified.

As for time point: cycle 4 day 1 (C4D1), after five to seven weeks of nivolumab. Each and every patient relapsed after autologous stem cell transplantation, and patients got differing brentuximab vedotin exposure. Complete response, partial response or progressive disease was recorded as best response. The TCR was taken from a human donor with classical Hodgkin lymphoma. The sequenced sample was peripheral blood mononuclear cells (PBMCs), obtained before the fourth cycle of nivolumab.

CDR3 coding DNA: TGCGCCAGCAGCCAAGAGGGGACTAGCGGGATCACAGATACGCAGTATTTT. Encoded protein: CASSQEGTSGITDTQYF. The rearrangement links TRBV4-1 to TRBJ2-3; the match to TRBD2 covers 13 bases. The CDR3 contains 17 residues. Per germline, CDR1 MGHRA and CDR2 YSYEKL. V shed 0 bases and J 2 bases; nucleotides not matched to a gene: 2.